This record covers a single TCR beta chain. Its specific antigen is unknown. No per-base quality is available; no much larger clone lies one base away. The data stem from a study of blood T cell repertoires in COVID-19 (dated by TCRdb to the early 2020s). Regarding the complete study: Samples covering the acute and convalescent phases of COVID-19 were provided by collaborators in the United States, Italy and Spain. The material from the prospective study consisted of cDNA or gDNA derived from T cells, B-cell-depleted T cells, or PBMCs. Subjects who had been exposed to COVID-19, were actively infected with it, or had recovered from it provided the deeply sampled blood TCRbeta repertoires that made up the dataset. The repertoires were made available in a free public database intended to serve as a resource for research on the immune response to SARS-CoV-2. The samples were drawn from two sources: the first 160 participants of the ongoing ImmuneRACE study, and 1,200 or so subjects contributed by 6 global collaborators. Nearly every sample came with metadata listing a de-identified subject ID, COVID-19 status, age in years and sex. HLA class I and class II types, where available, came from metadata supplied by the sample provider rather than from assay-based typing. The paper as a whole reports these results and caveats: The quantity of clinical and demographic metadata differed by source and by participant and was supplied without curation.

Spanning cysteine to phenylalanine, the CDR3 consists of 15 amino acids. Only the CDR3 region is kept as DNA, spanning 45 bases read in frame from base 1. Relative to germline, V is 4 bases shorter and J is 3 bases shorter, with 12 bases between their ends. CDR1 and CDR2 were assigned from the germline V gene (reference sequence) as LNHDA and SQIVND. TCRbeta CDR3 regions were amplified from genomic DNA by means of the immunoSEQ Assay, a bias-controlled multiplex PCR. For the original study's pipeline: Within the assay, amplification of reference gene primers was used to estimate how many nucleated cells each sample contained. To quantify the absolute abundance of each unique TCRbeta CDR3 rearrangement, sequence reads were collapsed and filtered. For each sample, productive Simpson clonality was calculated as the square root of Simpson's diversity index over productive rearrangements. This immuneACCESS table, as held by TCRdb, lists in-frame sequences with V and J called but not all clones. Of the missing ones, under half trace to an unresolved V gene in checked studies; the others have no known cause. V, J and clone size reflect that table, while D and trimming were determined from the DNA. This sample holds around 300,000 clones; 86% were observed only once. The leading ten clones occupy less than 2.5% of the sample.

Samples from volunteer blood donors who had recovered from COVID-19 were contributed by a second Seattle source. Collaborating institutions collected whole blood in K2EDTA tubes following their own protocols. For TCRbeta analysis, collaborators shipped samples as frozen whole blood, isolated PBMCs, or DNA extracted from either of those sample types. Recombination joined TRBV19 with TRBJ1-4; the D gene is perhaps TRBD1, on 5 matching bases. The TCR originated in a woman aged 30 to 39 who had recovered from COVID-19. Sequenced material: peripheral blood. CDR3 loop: CASSKEGRANEKLFF. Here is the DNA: TGTGCCAGTAGTAAGGAGGGGCGAGCTAATGAAAAACTGTTTTTT.